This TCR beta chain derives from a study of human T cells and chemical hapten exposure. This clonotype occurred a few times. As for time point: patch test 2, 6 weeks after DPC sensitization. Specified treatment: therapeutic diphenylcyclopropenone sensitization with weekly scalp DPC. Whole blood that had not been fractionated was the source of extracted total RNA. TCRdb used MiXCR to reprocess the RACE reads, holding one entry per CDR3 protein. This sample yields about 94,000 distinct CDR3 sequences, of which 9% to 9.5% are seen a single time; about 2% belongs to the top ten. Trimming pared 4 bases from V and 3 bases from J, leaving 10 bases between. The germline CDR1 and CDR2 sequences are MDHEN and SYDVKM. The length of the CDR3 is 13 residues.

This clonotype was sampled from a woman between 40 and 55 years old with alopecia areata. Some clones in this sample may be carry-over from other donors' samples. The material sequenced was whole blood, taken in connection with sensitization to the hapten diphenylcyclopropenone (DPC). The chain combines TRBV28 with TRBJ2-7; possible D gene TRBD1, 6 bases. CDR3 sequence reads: CASSSTGLYEQYF. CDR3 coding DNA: TGTGCCAGCAGTTCGACAGGACTCTACGAGCAGTACTTC.